This TCR beta chain was captured in a study of blood T cell repertoires in COVID-19 (TCRdb year 2020). Notes on the research overall: Collaborator samples came from the United States, Italy and Spain and covered acute and convalescent phases of COVID-19. The prospective study material was composed of cDNA or gDNA derived from T cells, B-cell-depleted T cells, or PBMCs. The dataset comprised deeply sampled blood TCRbeta repertoires from subjects exposed to, actively infected with, or recovered from COVID-19. The repertoires were made available in a free public database intended to serve as a resource for research on the immune response to SARS-CoV-2. Samples came from the ongoing ImmuneRACE study (first 160 participants) plus 1,254 subjects from 6 global collaborators. Sample metadata almost always included a de-identified subject ID, COVID-19 status, age in years and sex. Where available, HLA class I and class II types were taken from metadata supplied by the sample provider and were not determined by assay-based typing. Overall results and qualifications from the work: Clinical and demographic metadata were provided uncurated, with the amount varying by source and participant.

Another Seattle source contributed samples from volunteer blood donors who had recovered from COVID-19. The collaborating institutions used their own protocols to collect whole blood in K2EDTA tubes. For TCRbeta analysis, collaborators shipped samples in one of three forms: frozen whole blood, isolated PBMCs, or DNA extracted from either of those sample types. As to this clone: Its antigen is currently not known. No base quality values were provided; no much bigger clone lies one nucleotide off.

Taken from the germline V gene, the CDR1 and CDR2 loops are SQVTM and ANQGSEA. Cut back by 6 bases and 1 base, the V and J ends lie 10 bases apart. The CDR3 contains 13 residues, cysteine and phenylalanine counted. Just the 39-base CDR3 DNA is kept, in frame starting at base 1. TCRbeta CDR3 regions were amplified from genomic DNA by means of the immunoSEQ Assay, a bias-controlled multiplex PCR. The original pipeline was this. Nucleated cell counts per sample were estimated from amplification of reference gene primers within the assay. To quantify the absolute abundance of each unique TCRbeta CDR3 rearrangement, sequence reads were collapsed and filtered. For each sample, productive Simpson clonality was calculated as the square root of Simpson's diversity index over productive rearrangements. In TCRdb, the immuneACCESS table is reduced to in-frame sequences with V and J assigned. These tables do not hold every clone; where another copy was compared, an unresolved V gene accounts for under half, and the others remain unexplained. V, J and clone size are taken as reported in that table, and D and trimming were inferred from the DNA itself. The sample has over 250,000 clones on record, about 88% of them singletons. The ten largest clones add up to approximately 4% of the sample.

The TCR comes from a man in his 60s who had recovered from COVID-19. The sample taken for sequencing was peripheral blood. The chain links TRBV29-1 with TRBJ2-4; possibly the D gene is TRBD1, per 5 matching bases. The CDR3 here reads CSVSRQAKNIQYF. In nucleotides, the sequence is TGCAGCGTGTCAAGACAGGCCAAAAACATTCAGTACTTC.